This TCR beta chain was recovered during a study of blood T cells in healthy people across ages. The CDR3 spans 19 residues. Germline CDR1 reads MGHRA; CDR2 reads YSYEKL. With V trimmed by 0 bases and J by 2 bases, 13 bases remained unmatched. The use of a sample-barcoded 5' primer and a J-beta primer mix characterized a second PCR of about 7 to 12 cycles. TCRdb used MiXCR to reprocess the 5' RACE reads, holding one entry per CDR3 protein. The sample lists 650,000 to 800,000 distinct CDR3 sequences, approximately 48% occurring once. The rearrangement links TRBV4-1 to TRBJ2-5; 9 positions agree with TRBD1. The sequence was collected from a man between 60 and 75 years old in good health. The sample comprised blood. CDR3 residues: CASSQDVADRGSGQETQYF. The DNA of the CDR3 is TGCGCCAGCAGCCAAGATGTGGCGGACAGGGGATCGGGTCAAGAGACCCAGTACTTC.